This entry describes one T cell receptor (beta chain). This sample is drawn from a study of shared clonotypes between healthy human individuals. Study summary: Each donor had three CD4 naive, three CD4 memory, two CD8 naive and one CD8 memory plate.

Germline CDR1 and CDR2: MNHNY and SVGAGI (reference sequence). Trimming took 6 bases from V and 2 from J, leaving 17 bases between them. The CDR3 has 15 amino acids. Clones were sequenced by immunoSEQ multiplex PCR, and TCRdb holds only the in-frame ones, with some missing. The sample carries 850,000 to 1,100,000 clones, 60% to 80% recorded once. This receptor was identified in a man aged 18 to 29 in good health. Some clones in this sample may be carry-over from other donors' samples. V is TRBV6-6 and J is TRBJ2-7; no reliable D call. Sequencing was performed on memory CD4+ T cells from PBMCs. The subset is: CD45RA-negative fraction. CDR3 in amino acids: CASSGRATYAYEQYF. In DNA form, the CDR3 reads TGTGCCAGCAGCGGTCGGGCGACGTACGCCTACGAGCAGTACTTC.